This T cell receptor beta chain emerged from a study of T cells in Graves' hyperthyroidism and ophthalmopathy. The study's findings and limits: The model foresaw ophthalmopathy a median around seven months prior to onset.

CDR3 size: 13 residues. CDR1 and CDR2 (germline): SNHLY, FYNNEI. Remarks on this clonotype: Antigen unknown. A read error may produce the germline difference seen at one junction end.

The source material, RNA transcripts, was used to amplify TCR beta CDR3 regions. In the first-round RT-PCR of the TCR CDR3, the HTBI primer set was used. Each CDR3 protein is one row after TCRdb ran MiXCR on the multiplex PCR reads. The data show around 690,000 distinct CDR3 sequences, approximately 15% seen once. Stable Graves' hyperthyroidism denoted no ophthalmopathy progression over 18 months. The chain carries TRBV2 and TRBJ2-2; D not certain. The sequencing input was blood. This clonotype was sampled from a man aged 45-65 years with Graves' hyperthyroidism. The chain's CDR3 is CASSSGWAGELFF. The CDR3 coding sequence is TGTGCTAGCAGTTCTGGATGGGCCGGGGAGCTGTTTTTT.